A single T cell receptor beta chain is shown here with its context. Its matching antigen is unknown. This record comes from a study of Graves' ophthalmopathy and Graves' hyperthyroidism. Study-wide context: At the time of initial diagnosis and before any treatment, peripheral blood was collected. Whole-study findings and limits: The model flagged ophthalmopathy progression at around 70% sensitivity and 72% to 75% specificity. Blood also contained most of the expanded thyroid clonotypes above 0.001 frequency.

Germline V lookup: CDR1 SGHRS, CDR2 YFSETQ. Trimming shortened V by 0 bases and J by 4 bases, and 7 bases separated the two germline ends. This CDR3 contains 14 residues. RNA transcripts were the template, and TCR beta CDR3 regions were amplified from them. Investigators did first-round RT-PCR with HTBI primers, then second-round multiplex PCR. TCRdb re-called the multiplex PCR reads through MiXCR, storing one row per CDR3 protein. The table lists roughly 400,000 distinct CDR3 sequences, 17% of them singletons. The receptor's source is an adult woman with stable Graves' hyperthyroidism. The J gene is TRBJ2-2, the V gene TRBV5-1; D is undetermined. Sequenced sample: peripheral blood. The CDR3 DNA sequence: TGCGCCAGCAGCTTGGGACCCTTCACCGGGGAGCTGTTTTTT. Residues: CASSLGPFTGELFF.